One sample yielded the 25 T cell receptor beta chains listed below, sequenced in a study of CXCR3-negative and CXCR3-positive naive CD8 T cells (dated by TCRdb to the late 2010s). The investigation overall reported the following: TRB CDR3s from CXCR3-positive naive cells showed higher hydrophobicity (lower Kidera factor 4), lower energy, and higher strength and volume indices than CXCR3-negative naive cells.

The sequencer listed for this sample is NextSeq 550. The Human TCR Profiling Kit (MiLaboratory) was used to make UMI-labeled 5' RACE TRB cDNA libraries. TCRdb reprocessed the reads; each CDR3 protein sequence makes one entry, and DNA is unavailable. The table kept for this sample lists tens of thousands of distinct CDR3 sequences. The top ten clones comprise 0.5% to 0.6% of the sample. Antigen specificity for these receptors is unknown. Sequencing was performed on naive CXCR3+ CD8+ T cells from blood. The cell subset or site label corresponds to: CD45RO-CCR7+CD27+CD95- naive CD8+ T cells expressing CXCR3 (TNR3+). These receptors all stem from a human donor in good health. Some clones in this sample may be carry-over from other donors' samples.

The chain uses TRBV7-2 and TRBJ2-3; TCRdb's D call of TRBD2 is untestable without DNA. The CDR3 is 17 amino acids. Germline assignment: CDR1 SGHTA and CDR2 FQGNSA. The CDR3 loop is CASSLSGTSGITDTQYF. The variable domain in full, completed from reference TRBV7-2 and TRBJ2-3, reads GAGVSQSPSNKVTEKGKDVELRCDPISGHTALYWYRQSLGQGLEFLIYFQGNSAPDKSGLPSDRFSAERTGGSVSTLTIQRTQQEDSAVYLCASSLSGTSGITDTQYFGPGTRLTVL.

The chain employs TRBV25-1 and TRBJ2-7; TCRdb reports TRBD1, a call that lacks DNA to check it against. This CDR3 comprises 13 residues. Germline values: CDR1 MGHDK, CDR2 SYGVNS. The CDR3 sequence is CASSPLNPYEQYF.

The CDR3 region is CASSPIYSGNTIYF. The chain recombines TRBV12-3 or TRBV12-4 with TRBJ1-3. CDR3 length: 14 residues.

The V and J genes are TRBV28 and TRBJ2-1; TCRdb proposes TRBD1, but this gene call is untestable without DNA. This CDR3 contains 16 residues. From germline, CDR1 is MDHEN and CDR2 SYDVKM. CDR3 protein: CATRDRGLSSYNEQFF.

The V gene is TRBV10-3, the J gene TRBJ2-2. CDR1 ENHRY and CDR2 SYGVKD come from the germline V gene. This CDR3 contains 14 residues. The CDR3 protein is CAISEPLHPGELFF.

The chain carries TRBV29-1 and TRBJ1-2; the D gene TCRdb calls, TRBD1, cannot be checked with no DNA. This CDR3 is 13 amino acids long. Germline lookup yields CDR1 SQVTM and CDR2 ANQGSEA. The CDR3 region is CSVSGTVNYGYTF.

The chain links TRBV4-3 to TRBJ2-7; as DNA is missing, the TRBD1 call by TCRdb cannot be tested. Germline lookup yields CDR1 LGHNA and CDR2 YSLEER. This CDR3 is 15 amino acids long. CDR3 residues: CASSQDRDRVDEQYF.

CDR3 sequence: CASSSPVDISTDTQYF. The V call is TRBV7-3, the J call TRBJ2-3. The CDR3 spans 16 residues. Looked up from germline, CDR1 is SGHTA and CDR2 is FQGTGA.

This rearrangement joins TRBV7-2 to TRBJ1-2; TCRdb's D call, TRBD1, is unchecked because there is no DNA. The CDR3 contains 13 residues. The germline V gene encodes CDR1 SGHTA and CDR2 FQGNSA. CDR3 region: CASSPGLDYGYTF.

The gene calls are TRBV23-1 and TRBJ1-2; the TRBD1 assignment by TCRdb is unverifiable without DNA. TRBV23-1 is placed among ORFs of uncertain function. This CDR3 contains 13 residues. This chain's CDR3 is CARQGQGGYGYTF.

The gene calls are TRBV7-9 and TRBJ1-2. The germline gives CDR1 SEHNR, CDR2 FQNEAQ (reference sequence). The CDR3 loop spans 13 amino acids. The CDR3 spells CASSLVAHYGYTF.

This rearrangement joins TRBV28 to TRBJ2-3; without DNA, the TCRdb call of TRBD1 cannot be checked. The CDR3 contains 17 residues. Germline assignment: CDR1 MDHEN and CDR2 SYDVKM. CDR3 residues: CASSSPTWGSGTDTQYF.

The chain carries TRBV6-6 and TRBJ2-7. Germline values: CDR1 MNHNY, CDR2 SVGAGI (reference sequence). The CDR3 extends over 12 amino acids. The CDR3 reads CASSYPGNEQYF.

This sequence joins TRBV12-3 or TRBV12-4 and TRBJ2-5; TCRdb selects TRBD1, and the lack of DNA leaves this call unchecked. CDR3 length: 15 amino acids. The CDR3 sequence: CASSSPGQREETQYF.

This chain connects TRBV20-1 to TRBJ2-3; TCRdb outputs TRBD2, but without DNA this stays unchecked. CDR3 length: 14 amino acids. CDR1 DFQATT and CDR2 SNEGSKA come from the germline V gene (reference sequence). This CDR3 is CSSTSGGQADTQYF.

The V gene is TRBV14, the J gene TRBJ2-1; TCRdb designates TRBD2, a call that cannot be tested without DNA. Germline V CDR1 and CDR2: SGHDN, FVKESK. There are 17 residues in the CDR3. Here the CDR3 reads CASSPPLAGGFYNEQFF.

V usage is TRBV20-1 and J usage is TRBJ2-1; the TCRdb call, TRBD2, lacks DNA for checking. Germline V gene data show CDR1 as DFQATT and CDR2 as SNEGSKA (reference sequence). The CDR3 runs 15 residues. Here the CDR3 reads CSARDIGGGWNEQFF.

The V call is TRBV30, the J call TRBJ1-1. The CDR3 spans 13 residues. CDR1 is GTSNPN, CDR2 SVGIG, per germline (reference sequence). The CDR3 loop is CAWSAMSGTEAFF.

The V gene is TRBV30, the J gene TRBJ2-5; TCRdb's D call of TRBD1 is untestable without DNA. This CDR3 is built from 14 residues. Germline loops: CDR1 GTSNPN, CDR2 SVGIG (reference sequence). This CDR3 is CAWSDRDAQETQYF. The whole variable domain, remainder taken from reference TRBV30 and TRBJ2-5, is SQTIHQWPATLVQPVGSPLSLECTVEGTSNPNLYWYRQAAGRGLQLLFYSVGIGQISSEVPQNLSASRPQDRQFILSSKKLLLSDSGFYLCAWSDRDAQETQYFGPGTRLLVL.

This chain uses TRBV28 with TRBJ2-7; TCRdb outputs TRBD1, but without DNA this stays unchecked. Germline CDR1 reads MDHEN; CDR2 reads SYDVKM. This CDR3 contains 16 residues. The CDR3 reads CASSRGEQYNSYEQYF. The full variable domain, in which reference TRBV28 and TRBJ2-7 provide the parts outside the CDR3, is DVKVTQSSRYLVKRTGEKVFLECVQDMDHENMFWYRQDPGLGLRLIYFSYDVKMKEKGDIPEGYSVSREKKERFSLILESASTNQTSMYLCASSRGEQYNSYEQYFGPGTRLTVT.

The chain is built from TRBV7-2 and TRBJ2-5; as DNA is missing, the TRBD1 call by TCRdb cannot be tested. CDR1 and CDR2 (germline): SGHTA, FQGNSA. This CDR3 is 16 amino acids long. CDR3 in amino acids: CASSLSGGGIQETQYF.

V gene TRBV19 combines with J gene TRBJ2-1; TCRdb proposes TRBD1, but this gene call is untestable without DNA. The length of the CDR3 is 13 residues. The V gene's germline CDR1 is LNHDA and CDR2 SQIVND (reference sequence). Here the CDR3 reads CASSIGTGNEQFF.

The chain employs TRBV7-3 and TRBJ2-1; TCRdb indicates TRBD2, and absent DNA this call remains unverified. The CDR3 length is 17 residues. The V gene's germline CDR1 is SGHTA and CDR2 FQGTGA. This CDR3 reads CASSLTSGLYSYNEQFF.

The chain uses TRBV6-2 or TRBV6-3 and TRBJ2-1; the TCRdb call, TRBD1, lacks DNA for checking. The CDR3 runs to 16 residues. Germline V lookup: CDR1 MNHEY, CDR2 SVGEGT. Here the CDR3 reads CASNKGVAGRYNEQFF.

The chain is built from TRBV7-9 and TRBJ1-1; the D gene TCRdb calls, TRBD1, cannot be checked with no DNA. The CDR3 consists of 15 residues. Germline V gives CDR1 SEHNR, CDR2 FQNEAQ (reference sequence). The CDR3: CASRTYRGKNTEAFF.